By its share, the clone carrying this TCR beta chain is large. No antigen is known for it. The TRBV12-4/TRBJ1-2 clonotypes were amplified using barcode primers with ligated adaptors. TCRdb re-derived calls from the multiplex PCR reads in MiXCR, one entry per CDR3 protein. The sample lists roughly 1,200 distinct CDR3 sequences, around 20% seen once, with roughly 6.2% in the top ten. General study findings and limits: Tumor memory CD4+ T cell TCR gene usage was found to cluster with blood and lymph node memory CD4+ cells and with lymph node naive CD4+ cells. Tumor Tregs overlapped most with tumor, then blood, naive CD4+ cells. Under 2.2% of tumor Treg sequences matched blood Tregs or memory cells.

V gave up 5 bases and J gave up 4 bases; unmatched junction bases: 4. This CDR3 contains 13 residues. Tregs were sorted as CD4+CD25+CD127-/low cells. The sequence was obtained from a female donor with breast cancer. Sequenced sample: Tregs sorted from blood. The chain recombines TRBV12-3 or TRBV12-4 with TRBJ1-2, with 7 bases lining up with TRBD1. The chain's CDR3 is CASSIGTAYGYTF. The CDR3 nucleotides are TGTGCCAGCAGTATCGGGACAGCCTATGGCTACACCTTC.